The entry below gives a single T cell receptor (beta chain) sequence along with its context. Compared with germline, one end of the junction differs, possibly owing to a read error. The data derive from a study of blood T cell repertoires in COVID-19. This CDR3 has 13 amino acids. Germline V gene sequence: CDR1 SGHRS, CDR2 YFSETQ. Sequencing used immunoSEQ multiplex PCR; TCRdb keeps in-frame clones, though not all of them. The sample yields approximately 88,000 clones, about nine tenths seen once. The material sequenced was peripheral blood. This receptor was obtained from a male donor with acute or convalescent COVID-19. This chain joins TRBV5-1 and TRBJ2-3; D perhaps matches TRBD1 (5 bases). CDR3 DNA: TGCGCCAGCGGCTTAGGCCAGGGAGATACGCAGTATTTT. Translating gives CASGLGQGDTQYF. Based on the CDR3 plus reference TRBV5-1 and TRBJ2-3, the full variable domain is KAGVTQTPRYLIKTRGQQVTLSCSPISGHRSVSWYQQTPGQGLQFLFEYFSETQRNKGNFPGRFSGRQFSNSRSEMNVSTLELGDSALYLCASGLGQGDTQYFGPGTRLTVL.